Listed here are 20 T cell receptor beta chains from one sample, sequenced in a study of identical twins. TCRdb analysed the 5' RACE reads with MiXCR anew, one entry per CDR3 protein. This table holds about 810,000 distinct CDR3 sequences, around an eighth found once. A further study also used this sample, focusing on yellow fever vaccine responses in identical twins.

Sample: PBMCs. These receptors were collected from a woman between 18 and 29 years old in good health.

This chain links TRBV18 with TRBJ1-2, with D unresolved. The CDR3 is 13 residues long. CDR1 KGHSH and CDR2 LQKENI come from the germline V gene. Trimming left V 3 bases short and J 8 bases short, with 13 bases between. The CDR3 DNA is TGTGCCAGCTCACCGGCGACTCCTAAGGGCTACACCTTC. This sequence encodes CASSPATPKGYTF. Full variable domain (remainder filled in from reference TRBV18 and TRBJ1-2): NAGVMQNPRHLVRRRGQEARLRCSPMKGHSHVYWYRQLPEEGLKFMVYLQKENIIDESGMPKERFSAEFPKEGPSILRIQQVVRGDSAAYFCASSPATPKGYTFGSGTRLTVV.

This chain joins TRBV7-9 and TRBJ2-1; a weak D match, TRBD1 (6 bases). The germline V and J ends were trimmed by 0 bases and 8 bases, with 11 bases remaining between them. Germline V gene data show CDR1 as SEHNR and CDR2 as FQNEAQ (reference sequence). This CDR3 comprises 14 residues. For the CDR3, the DNA is TGTGCCAGCAGCTTAGCGACAGGCCTCCATGAGCAGTTCTTC. Its protein is CASSLATGLHEQFF.

This chain joins TRBV24-1 and TRBJ2-1; 13 nucleotides line up with TRBD2. The ends lost 4 bases at V and 7 bases at J; junction bases unmatched: 6. Germline V gene data show CDR1 as KGHDR and CDR2 as SFDVKD. The CDR3 is 16 amino acids. This CDR3 reads CATSDLLAGGPNEQFF. The CDR3 DNA is TGTGCCACCAGTGACTTACTAGCGGGGGGGCCGAATGAGCAGTTCTTC.

V usage is TRBV5-1 and J usage is TRBJ2-2; TRBD1 might be the D (5 bases). Per the germline V gene, CDR1 is SGHRS and CDR2 is YFSETQ. The V end lost 5 bases, the J end lost 5 bases, and 16 bases lay between the germline ends. This CDR3 is 15 amino acids long. The chain's CDR3 is CASRDRGRLTGELFF. CDR3 nucleotide sequence: TGCGCCAGCAGAGACAGAGGACGCTTGACCGGGGAGCTGTTTTTT.

A few counts support this clonotype. The rearrangement uses TRBV5-5 and TRBJ2-3; weak D call: TRBD2 (7 bases). V was trimmed by 4 bases and J by 6 bases, leaving 18 bases between them. Germline CDR1 is SGHKS and CDR2 is YYEKEE (reference sequence). This CDR3 is 15 amino acids long. CDR3 protein: CASSTVGGGPDTQYF. CDR3 coding DNA: TGTGCCAGCAGCACAGTGGGGGGGGGCCCTGATACGCAGTATTTT.

This chain connects TRBV5-6 to TRBJ1-1; no clear D gene. The CDR3 consists of 12 residues. Germline V gene sequence: CDR1 SGHDT, CDR2 YYEEEE. V lost 4 bases and J lost 11, with 15 bases in between. CDR3 loop: CASSLVGATAFF. The CDR3 coding sequence is TGTGCCAGCAGCCTCGTCGGCGCGACCGCTTTCTTT.

The chain is built from TRBV15 and TRBJ2-6; D remains unclear. The germline V gene encodes CDR1 LNHNV and CDR2 YYDKDF (reference sequence). V lost 0 bases and J 2 bases, leaving 14 bases between the germline ends. This CDR3 has 18 residues. The CDR3 loop reads CATSRDVSRGPGANVLTF. CDR3 bases: TGTGCCACCAGCAGAGATGTGTCCCGAGGTCCTGGGGCCAACGTCCTGACTTTC.

This sequence joins TRBV6-2 or TRBV6-3 and TRBJ2-1; 7 nucleotides match TRBD2. V shed 6 bases and J 8 bases; nucleotides not matched to a gene: 19. Germline V CDR1 and CDR2: MNHEY, SVGEGT. The CDR3 has 17 amino acids. The CDR3 DNA follows: TGTGCCAGCAGCCGACCGGCGGCCGCGGGAGCTCGCGATGAGCAGTTCTTC. It codes for CASSRPAAAGARDEQFF.

This clonotype has only a few counts. As DNA, the CDR3 is TGTGCCAGCAGACATGGGATTTTGGAGGGCTACACCTTC. Protein: CASRHGILEGYTF. V is TRBV2 and J is TRBJ1-2; D uncertain. V was cut by 6 bases and J by 8 bases, with 16 bases left in between. The CDR3 is made up of 13 amino acids. Germline CDR1 and CDR2: SNHLY and FYNNEI.

This chain connects TRBV20-1 to TRBJ2-3, with TRBD2 identical over 11 bases. The CDR3 has 17 residues. The J segment lost 0 bases and the V segment lost 5 bases, leaving 10 bases of the junction unmatched. Germline values: CDR1 DFQATT, CDR2 SNEGSKA (reference sequence). The CDR3 loop is CSAAPGLAEKSTDTQYF. DNA for the CDR3: TGCAGTGCTGCACCGGGACTAGCGGAGAAGAGCACAGATACGCAGTATTTT.

This clonotype came up a few times. The rearrangement links TRBV7-6 to TRBJ2-2, with D perhaps matching TRBD2 (5 bases). CDR1 SGHVS and CDR2 FNYEAQ come from the germline V gene. Trimming removed 2 bases at V and 6 bases at J, with 19 bases between. The CDR3 is made up of 17 amino acids. The DNA of the CDR3 is TGTGCCAGCAGCTTAACCCAACTAGAGGTCAAGGCCGGGGAGCTGTTTTTT. Its translation is CASSLTQLEVKAGELFF.

The chain links TRBV12-3 or TRBV12-4 to TRBJ1-5; 8 bases fit TRBD1. Germline trimming cut 5 bases from V and 0 bases from J; bases unmatched to any gene: 9. There are 17 residues in the CDR3. The DNA of the CDR3 is TGTGCCAGCAGTCCCCGACAGGGGATATTTAGCAATCAGCCCCAGCATTTT. Protein: CASSPRQGIFSNQPQHF.

This clonotype was counted ten times or more. The chain combines TRBV7-9 with TRBJ1-1; D might be TRBD1 (5 bases). This CDR3 has 12 amino acids. Per germline, CDR1 SEHNR and CDR2 FQNEAQ (reference sequence). The V end lost 5 bases, the J end lost 6 bases, and 10 bases lay between the germline ends. The chain's CDR3 is CASSLGRSEAFF. CDR3 DNA: TGTGCCAGCAGCCTGGGGCGTTCTGAAGCTTTCTTT.

This clonotype was seen only a few times. J is TRBJ2-7 and V is TRBV11-2; D is uncertain. The V end was cut by 3 bases, the J end by 3 bases, with 9 bases between. The V gene's germline CDR1 is SGHAT and CDR2 FQNNGV. The CDR3 length is 13 residues. In DNA form, the CDR3 reads TGTGCCAGCAGCTTCGATGTGTTCTACGAGCAGTACGTC. Translating it yields CASSFDVFYEQYV.

The chain uses TRBV7-9 and TRBJ2-7, with D perhaps being TRBD1 or TRBD2 (5 bases each). This CDR3 is built from 13 residues. In germline, CDR1 is SEHNR, CDR2 FQNEAQ (reference sequence). CDR3 coding DNA: TGTGCCAGCAGCCTAGGGACCTCCTACGGGCAGTACGTC. Translating gives CASSLGTSYGQYV.

The chain couples TRBV21-1 to TRBJ2-2. TRBV21-1 is listed as a pseudogene. CDR3 length: 13 amino acids. For the CDR3, the DNA is TGTGCCAGCAGCACGGCTGTTGGGGGGGAGCTGTTTTTT. Translated, it gives CASSTAVGGELFF.

This clonotype occurred a few times. The chain uses TRBV5-1 and TRBJ1-6; 9 bases are shared with TRBD1. This CDR3 has 15 residues. The V and J ends lost 4 bases and 8 bases, in that order; junction bases with no gene match: 7. The germline CDR1 and CDR2 sequences are SGHRS and YFSETQ. DNA of the CDR3: TGCGCCAGCAGCCCCGGGACAGGGTCTTATTCACCCCTCCACTTT. It encodes CASSPGTGSYSPLHF.

The J gene is TRBJ2-7, the V gene TRBV11-2; 9 bases line up with TRBD2. CDR3 length equals 15 residues. V dropped 5 bases and J dropped 3; count of bases not matched to a gene: 8. Germline values: CDR1 SGHAT, CDR2 FQNNGV. Here the CDR3 reads CASSPRGSGSYEQYF. In DNA form, the CDR3 reads TGTGCCAGCAGCCCCCGGGGTAGCGGGAGCTACGAGCAGTACTTC.

The chain links TRBV2 to TRBJ2-7, with 11 nucleotides matching TRBD1. The germline V gene has CDR1 SNHLY and CDR2 FYNNEI. CDR3 length: 14 amino acids. V was clipped by 7 bases and J by 2 bases; unmatched bases: 4. The CDR3 reads CASTGTGGPYEQYF. Written as DNA, the CDR3 is TGTGCCAGCACCGGGACAGGGGGACCCTACGAGCAGTACTTC.

This clonotype has just a few counts. The J gene is TRBJ1-1, the V gene TRBV6-4, with 8 bases matching TRBD1. J lost 2 bases, V lost 5 bases, and 4 bases had no gene match. The CDR3 is 14 amino acids. The germline V gene has CDR1 MRHNA and CDR2 SNTAGT. As DNA, the CDR3 is TGTGCCAGCAGTCAACAGGGGGATAACACTGAAGCTTTCTTT. As protein: CASSQQGDNTEAFF.